This entry features one TCR beta chain sequence. Patients in Seattle were enrolled during active infection, then followed longitudinally. In the original processing: Amplifying reference gene primers gave estimates of nucleated cell counts. Some clones are missing from TCRdb's copy, which holds only in-frame ones; the method was immunoSEQ multiplex PCR. The D gene and trimming were derived from the DNA, and the V and J assignments and clone size from that table. The data contain 140,000 to 150,000 clones, 80% to 90% of them singletons. These data originate in a study of blood T cell repertoires in COVID-19. Study-wide background: Sample material is recorded as cDNA or gDNA derived from T cells, B-cell-depleted T cells, or PBMCs.

The germline V gene has CDR1 MNHEY and CDR2 SVGAGI. V was clipped by 3 bases and J by 4 bases; unmatched bases: 5. The CDR3 has 15 amino acids. The receptor's source is a woman between 55 and 75 years old with COVID-19, enrolled during active disease. What was sequenced was peripheral blood. J is TRBJ1-5 and V is TRBV6-5, with 8 positions matching TRBD1. CDR3 residues: CASSYAQGANQPQHF. The CDR3 nucleotides read TGTGCCAGCAGTTATGCCCAGGGGGCAAATCAGCCCCAGCATTTT.